The present T cell receptor (beta chain) was sequenced within a study of blood T cell repertoires in COVID-19. The wider study: Both acute and convalescent COVID-19 samples were obtained from the United States, Italy and Spain. Sources were T cells, B-cell-depleted T cells, or PBMCs; the material itself was cDNA or gDNA.

In the authors' methods: Nucleated cell number was recorded as an estimate derived from reference gene primer amplification. The method was immunoSEQ multiplex PCR; TCRdb's version includes in-frame clones alone and lacks a portion of them. V and J calls and clone size are those listed in that table; D and trimming were worked out from the DNA. In the table there are roughly 26,000 clones, around two thirds of which are singletons. The CDR3 runs 13 residues. Germline V gene lookup returns CDR1 ENHRY and CDR2 SYGVKD. V was cut by 2 bases and J by 0 bases, with 4 bases left in between. This receptor was obtained from a man aged 55 to 70 with active or convalescent COVID-19. The rearrangement joins TRBV10-3 to TRBJ1-2, with D hard to call. Sample: peripheral blood. The CDR3 region is CAISETTNYGYTF. The CDR3 DNA sequence: TGTGCCATCAGTGAGACTACTAACTATGGCTACACCTTC.